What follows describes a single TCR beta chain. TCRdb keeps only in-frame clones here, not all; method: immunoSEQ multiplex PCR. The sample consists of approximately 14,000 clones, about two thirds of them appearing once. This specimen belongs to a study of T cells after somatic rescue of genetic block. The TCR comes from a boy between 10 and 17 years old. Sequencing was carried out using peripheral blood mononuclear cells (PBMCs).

The CDR3 spells CASSIMLGGRTSGNTIYF. In DNA form, the CDR3 reads TGTGCCAGTAGTATAATGCTCGGGGGGAGGACCTCTGGAAACACCATATATTTT. The V and J genes are TRBV19 and TRBJ1-3; D perhaps matches TRBD1 (5 bases). The CDR3 is 18 residues long. CDR1 is LNHDA, CDR2 SQIVND, per germline (reference sequence). V lost 2 bases and J lost 0, with 17 bases in between. The whole variable domain, remainder taken from reference TRBV19 and TRBJ1-3, is DGGITQSPKYLFRKEGQNVTLSCEQNLNHDAMYWYRQDPGQGLRLIYYSQIVNDFQKGDIAEGYSVSREKKESFPLTVTSAQKNPTAFYLCASSIMLGGRTSGNTIYFGEGSWLTVV.